Shown below are 15 T cell receptor beta chains from a single sample sequenced in a study of response to subunit inactivated influenza vaccine. From the RT-PCR reads, TCRdb called clonotypes with MiXCR, one entry per CDR3 protein. The sample has 530,000 or so distinct CDR3 sequences; approximately 12% are singletons. Sequenced here: PBMCs from blood, sampled on the day of vaccination. The receptors derive from a man aged 50 to 60 who received an inactivated influenza vaccine.

This clonotype was seen ten or more times. The chain recombines TRBV5-1 with TRBJ2-5; 8 bases align to TRBD1. V dropped 0 bases and J dropped 7; count of bases not matched to a gene: 11. In germline, CDR1 is SGHRS, CDR2 YFSETQ. The CDR3 extends over 16 amino acids. The CDR3 coding sequence is TGCGCCAGCAGCTTGGAGGCAGGGGGCTCGGCTGTGACCCAGTACTTC. Translated: CASSLEAGGSAVTQYF.

This clonotype was observed many times. This chain links TRBV29-1 with TRBJ2-3, with 9 bases identical to TRBD1. V shed 6 bases and J 6 bases; nucleotides not matched to a gene: 4. The CDR3 contains 12 residues. Germline V gives CDR1 SQVTM, CDR2 ANQGSEA. The CDR3 protein is CSVGQGFDTQYF. The CDR3 nucleotides read TGCAGCGTAGGACAGGGGTTCGATACGCAGTATTTT.

The gene calls are TRBV29-1 and TRBJ2-1; TRBD2 is a possible D gene (7 bases). Trimming stripped 5 bases from V and 8 bases from J, with 16 bases between. This CDR3 spans 13 amino acids. CDR1 and CDR2 from the germline V gene are SQVTM and ANQGSEA. Here the CDR3 reads CSVSGTISDEQFF. DNA of the CDR3: TGCAGCGTTAGCGGGACAATAAGCGATGAGCAGTTCTTC.

This rearrangement joins TRBV20-1 to TRBJ2-3; TRBD2 is a possible D gene (5 bases). The V gene lost 7 bases and the J gene lost 6 bases, with 14 bases spanning the gap. The CDR3 is 12 residues long. Germline lookup yields CDR1 DFQATT and CDR2 SNEGSKA (reference sequence). CDR3 sequence reads: CSGYTSSDTQYF. The CDR3 bases are TGCAGTGGTTACACTAGTTCGGATACGCAGTATTTT.

The rearrangement links TRBV12-3 or TRBV12-4 to TRBJ2-1, with D uncertain. Trimming took 3 bases from V and 6 from J, leaving 9 bases between them. The CDR3 covers 13 residues. CDR3 nucleotide sequence: TGTGCCAGCAGTTTCTACAGTAGCAATGAGCAGTTCTTC. As protein: CASSFYSSNEQFF.

The table lists this clonotype with many counts. This chain links TRBV20-1 with TRBJ1-5, with D hard to call. Germline CDR1 and CDR2: DFQATT and SNEGSKA (reference sequence). The V and J ends lost 4 bases and 3 bases respectively, with 13 bases between them. This CDR3 is built from 14 residues. The CDR3 coding sequence is TGCAGTGCTAAAGTCTCTCTGAACAATCAGCCCCAGCATTTT. Translation: CSAKVSLNNQPQHF.

In this sample, this clonotype turned up once. This chain joins TRBV5-5 and TRBJ2-7; 8 positions match TRBD1. V dropped 2 bases and J dropped 6; count of bases not matched to a gene: 4. The CDR3 is 13 amino acids. Germline CDR1 and CDR2: SGHKS and YYEKEE (reference sequence). The chain's CDR3 is CASSLPGGREQYF. The CDR3 DNA follows: TGTGCCAGCAGCTTACCAGGGGGCCGCGAGCAGTACTTC.

The table lists this clonotype with many counts. The rearrangement joins TRBV27 to TRBJ2-1; 7 bases agree with TRBD2. V shed 2 bases, J shed 8 bases, and the junction held 9 bases outside the gene matches. The CDR3 extends over 15 amino acids. The germline gives CDR1 MNHEY, CDR2 SMNVEV (reference sequence). This CDR3 is CASSLLAGVGDEQFF. As DNA, the CDR3 is TGTGCCAGCAGTTTACTTGCGGGAGTGGGCGATGAGCAGTTCTTC.

The chain combines TRBV5-8 with TRBJ2-1; TRBD2 matches 7 bases. The CDR3 loop spans 16 amino acids. CDR1 is SGHTS, CDR2 YDEGEE, per germline. The J segment lost 5 bases and the V segment lost 4 bases, leaving 12 bases of the junction unmatched. The CDR3 coding sequence is TGTGCCAGCAGCCGCCGGTCCCACCGGGGGGACAATGAGCAGTTCTTC. Translation: CASSRRSHRGDNEQFF.

The chain links TRBV12-3 or TRBV12-4 to TRBJ1-2; the match to TRBD1 covers 7 bases. The junction had 14 bases not matched to a gene; V was cut back by 1 base and J by 6 bases. There are 17 residues in the CDR3. The CDR3 nucleotides read TGTGCCAGCAGTTTAGGTGATTTTGGTGGAGGGGGCAATGGCTACACCTTC. As protein: CASSLGDFGGGGNGYTF.

This clonotype came up a few times. This chain uses TRBV12-3 or TRBV12-4 with TRBJ2-4; 7 nucleotides match TRBD2. Trimming took 3 bases from V and 7 from J; bases not matched to a gene: 3. This CDR3 is built from 13 residues. This CDR3 reads CASSLPGGNIQYF. CDR3 DNA sequence: TGTGCCAGCAGTTTGCCGGGGGGTAACATTCAGTACTTC.

The V gene is TRBV24-1, the J gene TRBJ2-2, with 10 bases identical to TRBD2. The length of the CDR3 is 16 residues. Germline V CDR1 and CDR2: KGHDR, SFDVKD. The V gene end was trimmed by 4 bases and the J gene end by 1 base; junction bases not matched to a gene: 2. CDR3 DNA sequence: TGTGCCACCAGTGAGAGCGGGAGGGGGAACACCGGGGAGCTGTTTTTT. It yields the protein CATSESGRGNTGELFF.

This clonotype was picked up a small number of times. This chain connects TRBV29-1 to TRBJ2-2, with D uncertain. The CDR3 length is 13 residues. Germline V CDR1 and CDR2: SQVTM, ANQGSEA. As DNA, the CDR3 is TGCACCACACAAGGACCCAACACCGGGGAGCTGTTTTTT. Translating it yields CTTQGPNTGELFF.

This rearrangement joins TRBV28 to TRBJ2-6; D is possibly TRBD1 (6 bases). Germline CDR1 and CDR2: MDHEN and SYDVKM. V was pared by 5 bases and J by 4 bases, with 15 bases between. CDR3 length: 16 residues. The CDR3 here is CASSQPAGVGANVLTF. In nucleotides, the CDR3 is TGTGCCAGCAGTCAACCCGCAGGGGTCGGGGCCAACGTCCTGACTTTC.

This clonotype has more than one count but fewer than ten. The V call is TRBV5-1, the J call TRBJ2-5, with D possibly TRBD1 on 8 matching bases. This CDR3 has 15 amino acids. Germline loops: CDR1 SGHRS, CDR2 YFSETQ. The V end lost 2 bases, the J end lost 5 bases, and 16 bases lay between the germline ends. Written as DNA, the CDR3 is TGCGCCAGCAGCTTCTCTACAGGGGGGGTGGAGACCCAGTACTTC. As protein: CASSFSTGGVETQYF.